The rows below give T cell receptor beta chains drawn from one sample of a study of cytomegalovirus exposure and HLA in healthy donors. Clones were read by immunoSEQ multiplex PCR, and TCRdb kept only the in-frame ones, dropping some. The sample yields about 72,000 clones, about 93% seen once. Input material: PBMCs. These receptors were obtained from a woman under 30 in good health and CMV-seropositive. The CDR3 runs from the conserved cysteine through the conserved F or W. D genes are given only for firm matches. Some rows have no size entry. The others give once, few or many, or a class for an expanded clone.

clone size | J gene | V gene | D gene | CDR3 protein | CDR3 DNA
- | TRBJ1-1 | TRBV11-3 | TRBD1 | CASSLDRGTTEAFF | TGTGCCAGCAGCTTGGACAGGGGGACCACTGAAGCTTTCTTT
- | TRBJ1-1 | TRBV18 | TRBD1 | CASSPRTGGTQNTEAFF | TGTGCCAGCTCACCTCGGACAGGTGGGACTCAAAACACTGAAGCTTTCTTT
once | TRBJ2-3 | TRBV30 | TRBD2 | CAWASGGAGTDTQYF | TGTGCCTGGGCTAGCGGGGGGGCCGGGACAGATACGCAGTATTTT
- | TRBJ2-3 | TRBV9 | TRBD2 | CASSPTSGAYYTQYF | TGTGCCAGCAGCCCGACTAGCGGGGCCTATTATACGCAGTATTTT
few | TRBJ2-2 | TRBV19 | - | CASSMRRMDTGELFF | TGTGCCAGTAGTATGCGGAGAATGGACACCGGGGAGCTGTTTTTT
- | TRBJ2-1 | TRBV4-1 | TRBD2 | CASSRGTSGSYNEQFF | TGCGCCAGCAGCCGCGGGACTAGCGGGAGTTACAATGAGCAGTTCTTC
- | TRBJ1-2 | TRBV6-5 | TRBD1 | CASSYDRENYGYTF | TGTGCCAGCAGTTATGACAGGGAGAACTATGGCTACACCTTC
- | TRBJ2-7 | TRBV25-1 | - | CASSPPGHDEQYF | TGTGCCAGCAGTCCTCCGGGACACGACGAGCAGTACTTC
- | TRBJ2-1 | TRBV5-6 | TRBD2 | CASSFPGLAGENEQFF | TGTGCCAGCAGCTTTCCGGGACTAGCGGGAGAGAATGAGCAGTTCTTC
- | TRBJ1-3 | TRBV13 | TRBD1 | CASTTGLTGNTIYF | TGTGCCAGCACGACAGGGCTGACTGGAAACACCATATATTTT
once | TRBJ2-3 | TRBV11-3 | - | CASSLVAESTDTQYF | TGTGCCAGCAGCTTAGTGGCCGAAAGCACAGATACGCAGTATTTT
- | TRBJ1-2 | TRBV10-3 | TRBD1 | CAISGTGDGYTF | TGTGCCATCAGTGGGACAGGGGACGGCTACACCTTC
- | TRBJ2-3 | TRBV18 | TRBD1 | CASSRTGYSSDTQYF | TGTGCCAGCTCACGGACAGGGTACTCCTCAGATACGCAGTATTTT
- | TRBJ2-2 | TRBV12-5 | TRBD1 | CASGLVNSETGGSTGELFF | TGTGCTAGTGGTTTGGTAAATTCTGAGACAGGGGGGAGCACCGGGGAGCTGTTTTTT
once | TRBJ1-5 | TRBV30 | TRBD1 | CAWSVPRQGYQPQHF | TGTGCCTGGAGTGTTCCCCGACAGGGCTATCAGCCCCAGCATTTT